These T cell receptor beta chains were read from a single sample in a study of T cell changes during pregnancy in multiple sclerosis. Clones were read by immunoSEQ multiplex PCR, and TCRdb kept only the in-frame ones, dropping some. The top ten hold about 2.5% of the sample, which has 65,000 to 90,000 clones, roughly 92% seen once. Specimen: peripheral blood, collected before pregnancy. The receptors were sampled from a female donor with multiple sclerosis, enrolled in a pregnancy study. The CDR3 runs from the conserved cysteine through the conserved F or W. The D gene is left open where the match is weak. The listing skips clone size in some rows; elsewhere it reads once, few, many or a size class.

clone size,J gene,D gene,V gene,CDR3 DNA,CDR3 protein
-,TRBJ2-1,TRBD2,TRBV9,TGTGCCAGCAGCCCTTGGACTAGCGGGAGTGATGAGCAGTTCTTC,CASSPWTSGSDEQFF
-,TRBJ2-5,TRBD1,TRBV6-1,TGTGCCAGCAGCCGGGACAGGGAAGAGACCCAGTACTTC,CASSRDREETQYF
-,TRBJ1-3,-,TRBV6-1,TGTGCCAGCAGTGAAGCGCGTACCATCTTTGGAAACACCATATATTTT,CASSEARTIFGNTIYF
-,TRBJ2-2,-,TRBV2,TGTGCCAGCACCGACACAGGGTCTTCCACCGGGGAGCTGTTTTTT,CASTDTGSSTGELFF
-,TRBJ2-7,-,TRBV28,TGTGCCAGCAGTTTTGGGGACATGCGATACGAGCAGTACTTC,CASSFGDMRYEQYF
-,TRBJ2-1,TRBD2,TRBV27,TGTGCCAGCAGTTTCTCGGGACTAGCGGGAGGGACTTACAATGAGCAGTTCTTC,CASSFSGLAGGTYNEQFF
-,TRBJ1-2,-,TRBV4-3,TGCGCCAGCAGCCCTCGGGACACTACTAACTATGGCTACACCTTC,CASSPRDTTNYGYTF
-,TRBJ1-2,-,TRBV19,TGTGCCAGTAGTATAGAGGTGGGCAGCCCCTATGGCTACACCTTC,CASSIEVGSPYGYTF
-,TRBJ2-7,-,TRBV14,TGTGCCAGCAGCCAAGGTGTACCAGGGTTATACGAGCAGTACTTC,CASSQGVPGLYEQYF
-,TRBJ1-3,-,TRBV6-1,TGTGCCAGCAGTGAAAGGGGTTTCGGAAACACCATATATTTT,CASSERGFGNTIYF
-,TRBJ2-2,TRBD1,TRBV7-9,TGTGCCAGCAGCGAGGACAGGATCGGCACCGGGGAGCTGTTTTTT,CASSEDRIGTGELFF
once,TRBJ1-1,TRBD1,TRBV7-9,TGTGCCAGCAGCAATCGACAGGGGGTGACTGAAGCTTTCTTT,CASSNRQGVTEAFF
-,TRBJ1-4,-,TRBV6-1,TGTGCCAGCAGGCGAGTGAAATATGAAAAACTGTTTTTT,CASRRVKYEKLFF